This passage covers 3 T cell receptor beta chains from one sample sequenced in a study of beta chain features in type 1 diabetes (dated 2018 in TCRdb). Library generation was performed with the immunoSEQ multiplex PCR assay. The entire amount of isolated RNA was reverse transcribed using the High Capacity cDNA Reverse Transcription Kit, so the sequenced TCRB transcripts were expressed ones. The clones in this table, taken by TCRdb from immuneACCESS, are in-frame only. Not every clone is retained; where verified, under half of the shortfall comes from an unresolved V gene, and the cause of the rest is unknown. This sample lists about 140,000 clones; roughly 7.2% were detected once. Jointly, the top ten make up roughly 1.4% of the sample. The sample comprised central memory CD4+ T cells from blood. Source of these receptors: a young woman in good health.

The V and J genes are TRBV10-3 and TRBJ2-3; 7 bases are shared with TRBD1. V gave up 10 bases and J gave up 2 bases; unmatched junction bases: 9. Germline assignment: CDR1 ENHRY and CDR2 SYGVKD. CDR3 length: 14 amino acids. The CDR3 sequence is CATWDRSATDTQYF. CDR3 bases: TGTGCCACCTGGGACAGATCAGCCACAGATACGCAGTATTTT.

This clone has just one count. The V gene is TRBV18, the J gene TRBJ2-6; D may be TRBD2 (6 bases). Trimming removed 4 bases from V and 4 bases from J, with 14 bases in between. Germline V gene lookup returns CDR1 KGHSH and CDR2 LQKENI. The CDR3 consists of 16 residues. This CDR3 is CASSLIGGAGANVLTF. In DNA form, the CDR3 reads TGTGCCAGCTCACTCATCGGGGGAGCCGGGGCCAACGTCCTGACTTTC.

This clone was recorded a few times. The chain joins TRBV5-1 to TRBJ2-1, with D unresolved. The length of the CDR3 is 14 residues. Germline V gives CDR1 SGHRS, CDR2 YFSETQ. Between the trimmed V and J ends, which lost 0 bases and 4 bases, there was a span of 8 bases. The CDR3 nucleotides read TGCGCCAGCAGCTTGGGGGCAGATTACAATGAGCAGTTCTTC. This translates into CASSLGADYNEQFF.